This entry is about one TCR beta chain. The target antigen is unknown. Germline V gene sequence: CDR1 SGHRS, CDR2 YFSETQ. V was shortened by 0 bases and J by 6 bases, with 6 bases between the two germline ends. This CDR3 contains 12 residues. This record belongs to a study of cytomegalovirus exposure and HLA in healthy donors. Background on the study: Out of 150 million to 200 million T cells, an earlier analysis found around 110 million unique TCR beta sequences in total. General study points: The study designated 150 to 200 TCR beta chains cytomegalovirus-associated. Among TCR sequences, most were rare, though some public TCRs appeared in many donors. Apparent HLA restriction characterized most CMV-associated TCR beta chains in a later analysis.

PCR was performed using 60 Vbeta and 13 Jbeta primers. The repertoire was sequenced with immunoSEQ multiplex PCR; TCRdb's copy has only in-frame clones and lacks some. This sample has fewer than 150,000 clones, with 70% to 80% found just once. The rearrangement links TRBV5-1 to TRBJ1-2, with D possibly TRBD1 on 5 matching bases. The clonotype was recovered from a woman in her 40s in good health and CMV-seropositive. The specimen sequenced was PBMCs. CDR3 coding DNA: TGCGCCAGCAGCTTGGAGGGGCATGGCTACACCTTC. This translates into CASSLEGHGYTF. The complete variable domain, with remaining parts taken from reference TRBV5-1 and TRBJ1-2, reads KAGVTQTPRYLIKTRGQQVTLSCSPISGHRSVSWYQQTPGQGLQFLFEYFSETQRNKGNFPGRFSGRQFSNSRSEMNVSTLELGDSALYLCASSLEGHGYTFGSGTRLTVV.